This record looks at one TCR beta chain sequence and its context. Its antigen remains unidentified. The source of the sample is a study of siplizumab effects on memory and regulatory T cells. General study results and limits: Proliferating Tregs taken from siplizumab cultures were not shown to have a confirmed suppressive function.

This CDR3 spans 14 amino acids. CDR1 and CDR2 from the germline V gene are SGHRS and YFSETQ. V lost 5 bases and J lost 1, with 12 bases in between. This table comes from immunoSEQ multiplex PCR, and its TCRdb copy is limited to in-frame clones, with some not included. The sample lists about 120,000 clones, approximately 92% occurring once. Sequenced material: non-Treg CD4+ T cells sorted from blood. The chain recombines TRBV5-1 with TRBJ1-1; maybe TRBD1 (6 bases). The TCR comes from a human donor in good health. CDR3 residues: CASSRDRQNTEAFF. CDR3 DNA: TGCGCCAGCAGTCGCGACAGGCAGAACACTGAAGCTTTCTTT.